Presented here are 21 T cell receptor beta chains from one specimen sequenced in a study of T-cell reconstitution after alpha-beta-depleted transplantation in children. Preparing the TCRbeta library involved the use of unique molecular identifiers. TCRdb reprocessed the PCR reads via MiXCR and lists one record per CDR3 protein. The sample has about 470,000 distinct CDR3 sequences, approximately 42% seen once; the top ten hold roughly 27%. The sample was PBMCs, taken before TCRalphabeta/CD19-depleted stem cell transplant. The receptors here all came from a girl aged 2-15 years with aplastic anemia, due to receive a stem cell transplant.

The gene calls are TRBV5-1 and TRBJ2-6; D gene unclear. Trimming stripped 5 bases from V and 4 bases from J, with 7 bases between. Looked up from germline, CDR1 is SGHRS and CDR2 is YFSETQ. The CDR3 has 13 residues. This CDR3 reads CASRRSGANVLTF. CDR3 in DNA: TGCGCCAGCAGAAGGTCCGGGGCCAACGTCCTGACTTTC.

This clonotype was observed many times. CDR3 in DNA: TGTGCCAGCAGCTTAGAAACAGGGGTAGGCTACGAGCAGTACTTC. As protein: CASSLETGVGYEQYF. The rearrangement links TRBV11-2 to TRBJ2-7; 7 bases line up with TRBD1. CDR1 is SGHAT, CDR2 FQNNGV, per germline. The CDR3 consists of 15 residues. Losses at the gene ends were 0 bases for V and 3 bases for J; bases not matched to a gene: 5.

The chain recombines TRBV7-9 with TRBJ1-3, with D maybe TRBD1 (5 bases). The CDR3 runs to 16 residues. V was shortened by 5 bases and J by 8 bases, with 22 bases between the two germline ends. Germline V gene lookup returns CDR1 SEHNR and CDR2 FQNEAQ (reference sequence). The CDR3 spells CASSPGRGLIGYTIYF. The DNA for the CDR3 is TGTGCCAGCAGCCCAGGCCGGGGCTTAATCGGATACACCATATATTTT.

The chain has TRBV9 and TRBJ2-2, with D tentatively TRBD1 (6 bases). Germline V gene lookup returns CDR1 SGDLS and CDR2 YYNGEE. The CDR3 sequence is 14 residues long. Trimming cost V 4 bases and J 4 bases, with 11 bases left between them. The CDR3 DNA reads TGTGCCAGCAGCCCTTCGACAGGCACCGGGGAGCTGTTTTTT. Translating it yields CASSPSTGTGELFF.

This chain uses TRBV5-1 with TRBJ2-5; D is uncertain. V was pared by 3 bases and J by 4 bases, with 13 bases between. Germline CDR1 and CDR2: SGHRS and YFSETQ. This CDR3 is built from 14 residues. CDR3 loop: CASSSNPASETQYF. The CDR3, as DNA: TGCGCCAGCAGCTCCAATCCTGCGTCAGAGACCCAGTACTTC.

This clonotype appeared many times. This chain links TRBV6-5 with TRBJ1-5, with D perhaps matching TRBD1 (6 bases). The CDR3 has 16 amino acids. V lost 4 bases, J lost 6 bases, and 19 bases lay in between. The V gene's germline CDR1 is MNHEY and CDR2 SVGAGI. The CDR3 DNA reads as TGTGCCAGCAGTTCCGTCCAGGGGACGAAAGGTCAGCCCCAGCATTTT. The encoded protein is CASSSVQGTKGQPQHF.

In nucleotides, the CDR3 is TGTGCCAGCAGTTTAGCGTATCAGATTAATCAGCCCCAGCATTTT. It yields the protein CASSLAYQINQPQHF. The genes are TRBV12-3 or TRBV12-4 and TRBJ1-5; D remains unclear. Trimming removed 0 bases at V and 4 bases at J, with 10 bases between. This CDR3 is built from 15 residues.

The chain is built from TRBV20-1 and TRBJ1-1; D is unresolved. This CDR3 spans 13 amino acids. Germline V gene data show CDR1 as DFQATT and CDR2 as SNEGSKA (reference sequence). The CDR3 loop reads CRTRPVSDTEAFF. Here the CDR3 DNA reads TGCAGGACCCGCCCGGTCTCGGACACTGAAGCTTTCTTT.

This clonotype has a handful of counts. The chain combines TRBV27 with TRBJ1-5; 7 bases line up with TRBD1. CDR3 length: 15 amino acids. Germline V gene lookup returns CDR1 MNHEY and CDR2 SMNVEV (reference sequence). Germline trimming cut 6 bases from V and 7 bases from J; bases unmatched to any gene: 12. Here the CDR3 reads CASRDLQGSRQPQHF. CDR3 nucleotide sequence: TGTGCCAGCAGGGATTTACAGGGGAGTAGGCAGCCCCAGCATTTT.

This clonotype has only a few counts. The chain combines TRBV29-1 with TRBJ2-3, with 8 nucleotides matching TRBD2. The germline V gene encodes CDR1 SQVTM and CDR2 ANQGSEA. Germline trimming cut 2 bases from V and 3 bases from J; bases unmatched to any gene: 10. The CDR3 totals 16 residues. The CDR3 DNA is TGCAGCGTTGAACGAGGCGGGAGGCTCCGGACAGATACGCAGTATTTT. Translating it yields CSVERGGRLRTDTQYF.

This sequence joins TRBV29-1 and TRBJ2-1; 10 bases map to TRBD2. The CDR3 is made up of 15 amino acids. Germline loops: CDR1 SQVTM, CDR2 ANQGSEA. Trimming cost V 5 bases and J 6 bases; bases outside gene matches: 10. Written as DNA, the CDR3 is TGCAGCGTTATGTGGCTAGCGGGAGAGGGCAATGAGCAGTTCTTC. Translating gives CSVMWLAGEGNEQFF.

The chain has TRBV3-1 and TRBJ1-5; 8 bases are shared with TRBD1. Germline values: CDR1 LGHDT, CDR2 YNNKEL (reference sequence). CDR3 length: 14 residues. V shed 5 bases and J 6 bases; nucleotides not matched to a gene: 6. The CDR3 DNA sequence: TGTGCCAGCAGCTACGGGACAGGCCGTCAGCCCCAGCATTTT. Translation gives CASSYGTGRQPQHF.

The chain joins TRBV4-2 to TRBJ2-1, with D possibly TRBD1 on 5 matching bases. This CDR3 comprises 15 residues. V lost 5 bases and J 8 bases, leaving 19 bases between the germline ends. Germline CDR1 and CDR2: LGHNA and YNFKEQ. In DNA form, the CDR3 reads TGTGCCAGCAGCAAGTGGGGCATTTTTCGGTATGAGCAGTTCTTC. Translation: CASSKWGIFRYEQFF.

In its sample, this clonotype was seen a few times. The chain employs TRBV4-2 and TRBJ2-7; D is perhaps TRBD2 (5 bases). Trimming removed 8 bases at V and 6 bases at J, with 23 bases between. The CDR3 runs 15 residues. Germline CDR1 and CDR2: LGHNA and YNFKEQ. The CDR3 here is CASGPLGGRGREQYF. The CDR3 DNA reads TGTGCCAGCGGACCCTTGGGTGGGAGAGGACGCGAGCAGTACTTC.

The chain links TRBV20-1 to TRBJ2-3, with D perhaps matching TRBD1 (5 bases). The CDR3 contains 12 residues. Germline assignment: CDR1 DFQATT and CDR2 SNEGSKA (reference sequence). The V end lost 2 bases, the J end lost 4 bases, and 7 bases lay between the germline ends. CDR3 sequence: CSARKGPDTQYF. The CDR3 DNA is TGCAGTGCTAGAAAGGGGCCAGATACGCAGTATTTT.

This clonotype was recorded many times. The rearrangement uses TRBV5-1 and TRBJ2-5, with 10 bases aligning to TRBD2. J was trimmed by 4 bases and V by 4 bases; bases with no gene match: 10. The CDR3 runs to 16 residues. Germline lookup yields CDR1 SGHRS and CDR2 YFSETQ. CDR3 amino acids: CASSPYLAGEGETQYF. The DNA for the CDR3 is TGCGCCAGCAGCCCATACCTAGCGGGAGAAGGAGAGACCCAGTACTTC.

The chain combines TRBV7-2 with TRBJ2-3; D uncertain. Germline CDR1 and CDR2: SGHTA and FQGNSA. Trimming removed 5 bases from V and 7 bases from J, with 7 bases in between. The CDR3 consists of 11 residues. The CDR3 region has the DNA TGTGCCAGCAGCAGGACCAATACGCAGTATTTT. Translation: CASSRTNTQYF.

The sample holds a few counts of this clonotype. V and J are TRBV5-5 and TRBJ1-2, with TRBD1 as a possible D gene (5 bases). The V and J ends lost 1 base and 4 bases respectively, with 14 bases between them. The CDR3 is 15 amino acids. Germline CDR1 and CDR2: SGHKS and YYEKEE (reference sequence). CDR3: CASSLPQGSLYGYTF. Here the CDR3 DNA reads TGTGCCAGCAGCTTGCCTCAGGGCAGTCTCTATGGCTACACCTTC.

The chain is built from TRBV4-2 and TRBJ2-7, with TRBD2 matching over 9 bases. The CDR3 loop spans 21 amino acids. Germline V gene sequence: CDR1 LGHNA, CDR2 YNFKEQ. Losses at the gene ends were 0 bases for V and 3 bases for J; bases not matched to a gene: 21. As DNA, the CDR3 is TGTGCCAGCAGCCAAGAAGCCCGACCCGGGACTAGCTTTTCGAGATACTACGAGCAGTACTTC. Translated: CASSQEARPGTSFSRYYEQYF.

The chain recombines TRBV28 with TRBJ2-5, with D unresolved. The V end was cut by 5 bases, the J end by 6 bases, with 4 bases between. Germline V gives CDR1 MDHEN, CDR2 SYDVKM. The CDR3 spans 10 residues. CDR3 coding DNA: TGTGCCAGCAGTAAGAAGACCCAGTACTTC. This sequence encodes CASSKKTQYF.

This clonotype was counted at least ten times. The chain employs TRBV7-2 and TRBJ1-4, with D possibly being TRBD1 (5 bases). The CDR3 covers 15 residues. In germline, CDR1 is SGHTA, CDR2 FQGNSA. V was trimmed by 7 bases and J by 8 bases, leaving 20 bases between them. CDR3 bases: TGTGCCAGCATCAATGGGGGGAGGGTTGGCGAAAAACTGTTTTTT. This gives the protein CASINGGRVGEKLFF.